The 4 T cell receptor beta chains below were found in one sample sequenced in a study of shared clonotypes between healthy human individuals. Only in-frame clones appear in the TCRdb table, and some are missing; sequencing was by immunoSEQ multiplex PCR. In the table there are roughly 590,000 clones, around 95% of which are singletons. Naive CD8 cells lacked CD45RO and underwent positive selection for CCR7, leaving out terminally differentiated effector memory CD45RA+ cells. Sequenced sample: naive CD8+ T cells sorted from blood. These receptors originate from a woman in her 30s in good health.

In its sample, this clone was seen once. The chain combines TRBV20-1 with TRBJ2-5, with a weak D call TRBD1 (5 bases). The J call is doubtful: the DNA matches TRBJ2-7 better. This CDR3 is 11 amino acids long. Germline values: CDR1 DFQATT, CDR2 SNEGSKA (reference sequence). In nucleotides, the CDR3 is TGCAGTGCTTTCGACAGCTACGAGCAGTACTTC. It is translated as CSAFDSYEQYF.

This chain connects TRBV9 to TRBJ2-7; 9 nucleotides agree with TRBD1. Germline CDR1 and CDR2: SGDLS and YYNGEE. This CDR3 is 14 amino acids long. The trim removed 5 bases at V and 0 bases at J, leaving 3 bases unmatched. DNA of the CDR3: TGTGCCAGCAGTTGGGGACAGGGCTCCTACGAGCAGTACTTC. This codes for CASSWGQGSYEQYF. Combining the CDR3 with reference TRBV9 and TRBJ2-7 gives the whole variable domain DSGVTQTPKHLITATGQRVTLRCSPRSGDLSVYWYQQSLDQGLQFLIQYYNGEERAKGNILERFSAQQFPDLHSELNLSSLELGDSALYFCASSWGQGSYEQYFGPGTRLTVT.

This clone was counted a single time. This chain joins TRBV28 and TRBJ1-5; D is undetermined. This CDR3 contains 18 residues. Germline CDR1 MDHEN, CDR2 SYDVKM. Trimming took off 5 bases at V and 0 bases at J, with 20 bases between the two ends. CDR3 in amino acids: CASSPFRVLSASNQPQHF. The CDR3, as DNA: TGTGCCAGCAGTCCTTTTCGTGTTTTGTCAGCTAGCAATCAGCCCCAGCATTTT.

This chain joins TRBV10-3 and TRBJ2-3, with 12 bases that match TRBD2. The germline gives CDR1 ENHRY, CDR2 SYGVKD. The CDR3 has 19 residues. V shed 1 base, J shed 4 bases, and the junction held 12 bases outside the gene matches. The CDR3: CAISEYLRRTSGKADTQYF. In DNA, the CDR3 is TGTGCCATCAGTGAGTATTTAAGGAGGACTAGCGGGAAGGCAGATACGCAGTATTTT.